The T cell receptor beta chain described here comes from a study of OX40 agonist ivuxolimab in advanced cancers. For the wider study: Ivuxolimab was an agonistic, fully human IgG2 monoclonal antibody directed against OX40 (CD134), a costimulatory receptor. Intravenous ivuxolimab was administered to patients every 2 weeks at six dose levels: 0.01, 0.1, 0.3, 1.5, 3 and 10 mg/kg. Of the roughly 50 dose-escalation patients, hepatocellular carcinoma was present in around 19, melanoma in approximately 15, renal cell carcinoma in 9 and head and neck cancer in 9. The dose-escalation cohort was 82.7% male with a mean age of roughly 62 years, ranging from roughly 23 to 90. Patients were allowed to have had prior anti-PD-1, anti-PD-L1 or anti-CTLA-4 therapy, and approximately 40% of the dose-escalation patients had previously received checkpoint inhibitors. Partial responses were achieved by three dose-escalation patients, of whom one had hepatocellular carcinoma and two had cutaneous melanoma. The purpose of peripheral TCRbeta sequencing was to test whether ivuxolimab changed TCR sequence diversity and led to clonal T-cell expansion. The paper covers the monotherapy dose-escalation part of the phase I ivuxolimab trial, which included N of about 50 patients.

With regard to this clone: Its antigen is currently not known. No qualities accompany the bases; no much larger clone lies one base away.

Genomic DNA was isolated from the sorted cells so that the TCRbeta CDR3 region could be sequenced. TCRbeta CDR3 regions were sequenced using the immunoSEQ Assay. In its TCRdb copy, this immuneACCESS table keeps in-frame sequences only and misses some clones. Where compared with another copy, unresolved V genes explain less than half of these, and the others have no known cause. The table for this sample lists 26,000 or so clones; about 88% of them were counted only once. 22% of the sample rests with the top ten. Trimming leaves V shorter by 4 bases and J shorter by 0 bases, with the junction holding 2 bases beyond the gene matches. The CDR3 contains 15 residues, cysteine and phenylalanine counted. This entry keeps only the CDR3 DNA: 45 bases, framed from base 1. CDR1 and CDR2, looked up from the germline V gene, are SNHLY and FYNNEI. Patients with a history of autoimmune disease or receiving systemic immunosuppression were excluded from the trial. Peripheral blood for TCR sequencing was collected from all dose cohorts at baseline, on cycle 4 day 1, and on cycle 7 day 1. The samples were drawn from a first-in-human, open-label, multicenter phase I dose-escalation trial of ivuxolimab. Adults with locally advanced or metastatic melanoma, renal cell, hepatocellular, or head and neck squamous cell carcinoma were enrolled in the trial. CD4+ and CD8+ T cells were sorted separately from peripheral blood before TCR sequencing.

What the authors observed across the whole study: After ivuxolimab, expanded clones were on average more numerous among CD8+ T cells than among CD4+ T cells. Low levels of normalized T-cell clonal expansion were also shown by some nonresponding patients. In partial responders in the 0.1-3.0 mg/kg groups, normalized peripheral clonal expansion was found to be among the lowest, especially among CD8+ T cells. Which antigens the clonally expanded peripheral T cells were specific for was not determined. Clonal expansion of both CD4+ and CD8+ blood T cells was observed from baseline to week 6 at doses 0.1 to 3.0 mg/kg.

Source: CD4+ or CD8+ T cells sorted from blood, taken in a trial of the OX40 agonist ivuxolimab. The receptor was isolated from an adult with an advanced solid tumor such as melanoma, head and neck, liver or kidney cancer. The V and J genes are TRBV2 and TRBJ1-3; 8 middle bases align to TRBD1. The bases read TGTGCCAGCAGTGTTCAGGGGGCCTCTGGAAACACCATATATTTT. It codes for CASSVQGASGNTIYF. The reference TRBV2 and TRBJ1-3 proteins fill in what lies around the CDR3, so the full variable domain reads EPEVTQTPSHQVTQMGQEVILRCVPISNHLYFYWYRQILGQKVEFLVSFYNNEISEKSEIFDDQFSVERPDGSNFTLKIRSTKLEDSAMYFCASSVQGASGNTIYFGEGSWLTVV.